This T cell receptor (beta chain) was identified in a study of OX40 agonist ivuxolimab in advanced cancers. Study information: A diagnosis of hepatocellular carcinoma, melanoma, renal cell or head and neck cancer was present in dose-escalation patients. Study outcomes and limitations: Circulating CD4+ and CD8+ T cells showed clonal expansion by week 6 at 0.1 to 3.0 mg/kg.

The CDR3 is 14 amino acids. Per the germline V gene, CDR1 is MNHNS and CDR2 is SASEGT. V trimming: 1 base; J trimming: 4 bases; junction bases outside the gene matches: 1. Details on this clone: Its target is not known.

Sequencing used immunoSEQ multiplex PCR; TCRdb keeps in-frame clones, though not all of them. Of 95,000 to 150,000 clones in the sample, around 92% were seen once. The sequence derives from an adult with an advanced solid tumor such as melanoma, head and neck, liver or kidney cancer. The chain is built from TRBV6-1 and TRBJ1-1; 9 nucleotides match TRBD1. The sample here was CD4+ or CD8+ T cells sorted from blood, taken in a trial of the OX40 agonist ivuxolimab. The CDR3 region is CASSEGTGATEAFF. CDR3 nucleotide sequence: TGTGCCAGCAGTGAAGGGACAGGGGCCACTGAAGCTTTCTTT.